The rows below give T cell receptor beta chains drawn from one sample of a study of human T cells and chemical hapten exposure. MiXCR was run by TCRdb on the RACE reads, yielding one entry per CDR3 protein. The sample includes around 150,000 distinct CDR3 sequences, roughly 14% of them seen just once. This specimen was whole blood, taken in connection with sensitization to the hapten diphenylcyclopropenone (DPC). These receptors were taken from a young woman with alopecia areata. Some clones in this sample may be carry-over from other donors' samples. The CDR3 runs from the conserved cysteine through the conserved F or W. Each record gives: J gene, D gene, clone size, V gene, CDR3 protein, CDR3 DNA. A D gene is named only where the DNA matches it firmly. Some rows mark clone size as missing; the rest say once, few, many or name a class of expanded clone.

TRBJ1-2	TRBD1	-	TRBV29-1	CSVEGTAGGTSYGYTF	TGCAGCGTTGAAGGAACGGCAGGGGGAACCAGCTATGGCTACACCTTC
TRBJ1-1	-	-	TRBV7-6	CASSALKQGNEAFF	TGTGCCAGCAGCGCCTTAAAACAGGGCAATGAAGCTTTCTTT
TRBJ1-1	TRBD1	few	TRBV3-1	CASSQPGQGTEAFF	TGTGCCAGCAGCCAACCGGGACAGGGCACTGAAGCTTTCTTT
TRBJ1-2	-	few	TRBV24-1	CATSDLHDGYTF	TGTGCCACCAGTGATTTGCACGACGGCTACACCTTC
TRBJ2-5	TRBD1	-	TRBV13	CASSLPRTGRHQYF	TGTGCCAGCAGCCTCCCCCGGACAGGGAGGCACCAGTACTTC
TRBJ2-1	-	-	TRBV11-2	CASSLGPQAHNEQFF	TGTGCCAGCAGCTTAGGGCCCCAAGCCCACAATGAGCAGTTCTTC
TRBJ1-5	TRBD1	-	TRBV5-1	CASSPTGTGNQPQHF	TGCGCCAGCAGCCCAACCGGGACAGGTAATCAGCCCCAGCATTTT
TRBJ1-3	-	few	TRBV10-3	CATQDITALVDTIYF	TGTGCCACCCAGGATATAACAGCGTTGGTTGACACCATATATTTT
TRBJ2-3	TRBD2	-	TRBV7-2	CASSSQRGPNTDTQYF	TGTGCCAGCAGCTCACAGCGGGGGCCCAACACAGATACGCAGTATTTT
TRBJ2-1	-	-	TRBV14	CASSLIDGEGTSEQFF	TGTGCCAGCAGCCTTATTGACGGCGAGGGTACGAGTGAGCAGTTCTTC
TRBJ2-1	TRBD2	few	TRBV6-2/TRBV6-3	CASSFPTGTSGLHEQFF	TGTGCCAGCAGTTTCCCGACCGGGACTAGCGGGCTACATGAGCAGTTCTTC
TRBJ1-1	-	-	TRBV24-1	CATSDSTGNTEAFF	TGTGCCACCAGTGATTCCACGGGGAACACTGAAGCTTTCTTT
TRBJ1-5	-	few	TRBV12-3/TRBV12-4	CASSLATGGQPQHF	TGTGCCAGCAGTTTAGCTACGGGGGGTCAGCCCCAGCATTTT
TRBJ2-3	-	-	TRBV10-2	CASRAFLDRDTQYF	TGCGCCAGCAGGGCATTTCTAGATCGCGATACGCAGTATTTT
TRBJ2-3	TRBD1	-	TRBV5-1	CASSPQGAGTDTQYF	TGCGCCAGCAGCCCACAGGGGGCCGGGACAGATACGCAGTATTTT
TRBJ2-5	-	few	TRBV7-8	CASSLEQATSRETQYF	TGTGCCAGCAGCTTAGAACAGGCAACAAGCAGAGAGACCCAGTACTTC
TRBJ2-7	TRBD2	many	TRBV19	CASSPQFSRGVEQYF	TGTGCCAGTAGTCCACAGTTTTCTCGGGGGGTCGAGCAGTACTTC
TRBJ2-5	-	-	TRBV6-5	CASRHRQRQETQYF	TGTGCCAGCAGGCACAGACAGCGCCAAGAGACCCAGTACTTC
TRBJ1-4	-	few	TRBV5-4	CASSFGGSRANEKLFF	TGTGCCAGCAGCTTCGGAGGGAGTCGGGCTAATGAAAAACTGTTTTTT
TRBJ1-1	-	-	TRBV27	CASSPRTNTEAFF	TGTGCCAGCAGTCCCCGCACGAACACTGAAGCTTTCTTT
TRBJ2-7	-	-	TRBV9	CASSPRAGREPYEQYF	TGTGCCAGCAGCCCGAGGGCGGGGAGAGAACCCTACGAGCAGTACTTC